The 32 T cell receptor beta chains in this list originate from one sample, sequenced in a study of PD-L1 blockade in urothelial cancer. Indicated time point: peripheral blood 6 weeks after treatment start. Clones were sequenced by immunoSEQ multiplex PCR, and TCRdb holds only the in-frame ones, with some missing. This sample has about 36,000 clones, with approximately 88% found just once. Sequenced material: PBMCs, taken around atezolizumab (anti-PD-L1) treatment. The receptors come from a man between 35 and 55 years old with urothelial cancer.

The V and J genes are TRBV4-2 and TRBJ1-2, with TRBD1 as a possible D gene (5 bases). V gave up 4 bases and J gave up 8 bases, with 17 bases separating them. Germline CDR1 and CDR2: LGHNA and YNFKEQ. The CDR3 is 14 amino acids. CDR3 protein: CASSPPLSGRGYTF. CDR3 DNA: TGTGCCAGCAGCCCTCCTCTTTCAGGGCGCGGCTACACCTTC.

V is TRBV7-2 and J is TRBJ1-4; TRBD1 is a possible D gene (6 bases). Germline V gives CDR1 SGHTA, CDR2 FQGNSA. The ends were cut back, 5 bases at V and 0 bases at J, with 16 bases in the middle. This CDR3 spans 17 amino acids. The CDR3 protein is CASSALPQGSTNEKLFF. The CDR3 bases are TGTGCCAGCAGCGCACTGCCTCAGGGGTCAACTAATGAAAAACTGTTTTTT.

V and J are TRBV15 and TRBJ2-3; a possible D gene is TRBD2 (5 bases). The CDR3 totals 15 residues. Trimming shortened V by 2 bases and J by 0 bases, and 9 bases separated the two germline ends. CDR1 and CDR2 (germline): LNHNV, YYDKDF (reference sequence). In DNA, the CDR3 is TGTGCCACCAGCAGAATTAGCGACAGCACAGATACGCAGTATTTT. Protein: CATSRISDSTDTQYF.

The CDR3 DNA follows: TGTGCCAGCAGCCTCGGATCAGGGGTTAGCGGCTACACCTTC. This codes for CASSLGSGVSGYTF. The chain employs TRBV6-1 and TRBJ1-2, with a weak D call TRBD1 (6 bases). The germline CDR1 and CDR2 sequences are MNHNS and SASEGT. Trimming took 6 bases from V and 8 from J, leaving 19 bases between them. The CDR3 runs 14 residues.

The rearrangement links TRBV7-3 to TRBJ1-1; 8 bases line up with TRBD1. This CDR3 is built from 13 residues. Unmatched junction bases numbered 5, after V lost 5 bases and J lost 6 bases. Germline values: CDR1 SGHTA, CDR2 FQGTGA. DNA of the CDR3: TGTGCCAGCAGCAACGGACAGGGCGCTGAAGCTTTCTTT. Protein: CASSNGQGAEAFF.

The chain employs TRBV20-1 and TRBJ2-1; D is unresolved. The germline CDR1 and CDR2 sequences are DFQATT and SNEGSKA (reference sequence). The V and J ends lost 7 bases and 12 bases respectively, with 16 bases between them. The length of the CDR3 is 11 residues. CDR3 coding DNA: TGCAGTGGCACGGAGCGACGAGGGCAGTTCTTC. Its protein product is CSGTERRGQFF.

This chain uses TRBV11-2 with TRBJ2-2; no firm D call. The CDR3 is 16 residues long. The V gene's germline CDR1 is SGHAT and CDR2 FQNNGV. The V end was cut by 5 bases, the J end by 0 bases, with 13 bases between. CDR3 sequence: CASSPPVPTNTGELFF. In DNA, the CDR3 is TGTGCCAGCAGCCCCCCGGTACCGACGAACACCGGGGAGCTGTTTTTT.

This rearrangement joins TRBV5-8 to TRBJ1-2; D remains unclear. Germline CDR1 reads SGHTS; CDR2 reads YDEGEE. V was shortened by 1 base and J by 7 bases, with 8 bases between the two germline ends. The CDR3 contains 12 residues. CDR3: CASSLTVSGYTF. DNA for the CDR3: TGTGCCAGCAGCTTGACAGTCTCTGGCTACACCTTC.

This clone showed up just a few times. V and J are TRBV6-1 and TRBJ2-7, with TRBD1 matching over 8 bases. Per the germline V gene, CDR1 is MNHNS and CDR2 is SASEGT. This CDR3 is built from 16 residues. The J segment lost 6 bases and the V segment lost 1 base, leaving 11 bases of the junction unmatched. Here the CDR3 DNA reads TGTGCCAGCAGTGAAGGTGGTGGGACAGGTTATTTCGAGCAGTACTTC. As protein: CASSEGGGTGYFEQYF.

The rearrangement links TRBV28 to TRBJ2-7; TRBD2 agrees at 7 bases. Germline trimming cut 4 bases from V and 4 bases from J; bases unmatched to any gene: 10. This CDR3 comprises 15 residues. Germline loops: CDR1 MDHEN, CDR2 SYDVKM. The CDR3, as DNA: TGTGCCAGCAGTTCGCCGGGACTACTACAATACGAGCAGTACTTC. This gives the protein CASSSPGLLQYEQYF.

The chain has TRBV6-5 and TRBJ2-7; 7 nucleotides agree with TRBD1. The length of the CDR3 is 14 residues. Germline trimming cut 5 bases from V and 2 bases from J; bases unmatched to any gene: 6. The germline gives CDR1 MNHEY, CDR2 SVGAGI. The CDR3 loop is CASSNPGTAYEQYF. For the CDR3, the DNA is TGTGCCAGCAGTAATCCTGGGACAGCCTACGAGCAGTACTTC.

This chain connects TRBV9 to TRBJ2-3; D is perhaps TRBD2 (6 bases). V gave up 0 bases and J gave up 5 bases, with 13 bases separating them. The germline gives CDR1 SGDLS, CDR2 YYNGEE. The CDR3 totals 15 residues. CDR3 region: CASSVGVGGGDTQYF. The CDR3 region has the DNA TGTGCCAGCAGCGTAGGCGTGGGAGGAGGAGATACGCAGTATTTT.

J is TRBJ1-5 and V is TRBV7-2, with TRBD1 matching 9 bases. Germline-derived CDR1 and CDR2 are SGHTA and FQGNSA. This CDR3 spans 15 amino acids. V was clipped by 5 bases and J by 7 bases; unmatched bases: 9. This CDR3 reads CASSPTGGAGQPQHF. The CDR3, as DNA: TGTGCCAGCAGCCCCACAGGGGGCGCGGGACAGCCCCAGCATTTT. The full variable domain, its missing parts supplied by reference TRBV7-2 and TRBJ1-5, is GAGVSQSPSNKVTEKGKDVELRCDPISGHTALYWYRQSLGQGLEFLIYFQGNSAPDKSGLPSDRFSAERTGGSVSTLTIQRTQQEDSAVYLCASSPTGGAGQPQHFGDGTRLSIL.

V gene TRBV7-2 combines with J gene TRBJ2-7, with 8 bases that match TRBD2. After removal of 5 bases from V and 5 bases from J, the junction contained 11 bases not matched to a gene. The V gene's germline CDR1 is SGHTA and CDR2 FQGNSA. CDR3 size: 15 residues. CDR3 coding DNA: TGTGCCAGCAGCCGGAGAGCGGGAGTATGGGACGAGCAGTACTTC. Translated, it gives CASSRRAGVWDEQYF. The full variable domain, its missing parts supplied by reference TRBV7-2 and TRBJ2-7, is GAGVSQSPSNKVTEKGKDVELRCDPISGHTALYWYRQSLGQGLEFLIYFQGNSAPDKSGLPSDRFSAERTGGSVSTLTIQRTQQEDSAVYLCASSRRAGVWDEQYFGPGTRLTVT.

The chain joins TRBV4-1 to TRBJ1-2; D remains ambiguous. V lost 5 bases to trimming and J lost 8 bases, with 21 bases between them. The CDR3 has 15 amino acids. CDR1 and CDR2 (germline): MGHRA, YSYEKL. In DNA form, the CDR3 reads TGCGCCAGCAGCGACGTAGCAGGAGACTATGGAGGCTACACCTTC. This translates into CASSDVAGDYGGYTF.

This chain uses TRBV6-6 with TRBJ2-7; tentatively, D is TRBD2 (6 bases). Germline-derived CDR1 and CDR2 are MNHNY and SVGAGI (reference sequence). The CDR3 length is 13 residues. Trimming cost V 8 bases and J 4 bases, with 15 bases left between them. CDR3 loop: CASSEGPSYEQYF. In DNA form, the CDR3 reads TGTGCCAGCTCGGAGGGCCCCTCATACGAGCAGTACTTC.

The rearrangement joins TRBV5-1 to TRBJ1-1; 7 bases match TRBD1. Germline CDR1 reads SGHRS; CDR2 reads YFSETQ. The length of the CDR3 is 12 residues. Trimming removed 1 base from V and 8 bases from J; junction bases left unmatched: 2. The CDR3 spells CASSLPGGEAFF. For the CDR3, the DNA is TGCGCCAGCAGCTTGCCAGGGGGGGAAGCTTTCTTT. Filled out from reference TRBV5-1 and TRBJ1-1, the complete variable domain reads KAGVTQTPRYLIKTRGQQVTLSCSPISGHRSVSWYQQTPGQGLQFLFEYFSETQRNKGNFPGRFSGRQFSNSRSEMNVSTLELGDSALYLCASSLPGGEAFFGQGTRLTVV.

The chain employs TRBV15 and TRBJ2-7, with a tentative D call TRBD1 (6 bases). The CDR3 covers 15 residues. CDR1 and CDR2 (germline): LNHNV, YYDKDF (reference sequence). V was trimmed by 0 bases and J by 2 bases, leaving 11 bases between them. CDR3 residues: CATSRDRGTPYEQYF. DNA of the CDR3: TGTGCCACCAGCAGAGACAGGGGCACTCCCTACGAGCAGTACTTC.

V and J are TRBV27 and TRBJ2-5, with D unresolved. Between the trimmed V and J ends, which lost 5 bases and 4 bases, there was a span of 8 bases. The CDR3 has 12 residues. Germline V gene sequence: CDR1 MNHEY, CDR2 SMNVEV (reference sequence). The CDR3, as DNA: TGTGCCAGCAGTACGCCGGGAGAGACCCAGTACTTC. Its translation is CASSTPGETQYF.

The chain joins TRBV19 to TRBJ2-1, with 9 positions matching TRBD2. V lost 3 bases and J lost 12; bases outside the gene matches: 15. The germline V gene encodes CDR1 LNHDA and CDR2 SQIVND (reference sequence). The CDR3 is made up of 16 amino acids. The CDR3 DNA reads as TGTGCCAGTAGTATCAGTGGACTAGCGCCTCTAAGGGGGCAGTTCTTC. The encoded protein is CASSISGLAPLRGQFF.

V usage is TRBV5-8 and J usage is TRBJ2-3, with 10 bases lining up with TRBD1. Per the germline V gene, CDR1 is SGHTS and CDR2 is YDEGEE. The V and J ends lost 0 bases and 6 bases, in that order; junction bases with no gene match: 7. CDR3 length equals 16 residues. The CDR3 bases are TGTGCCAGCAGCTTGGGGACCGGGACAGGGGCCGATACGCAGTATTTT. Encoded protein: CASSLGTGTGADTQYF. Supplemented by reference TRBV5-8 and TRBJ2-3, the full variable domain reads EAGVTQSPTHLIKTRGQQATLRCSPISGHTSVYWYQQALGLGLQFLLWYDEGEERNRGNFPPRFSGRQFPNYSSELNVNALELEDSALYLCASSLGTGTGADTQYFGPGTRLTVL.

Worth noting for this clone: At one end, the junction sequence differs from germline, possibly due to a read error. This chain joins TRBV7-7 and TRBJ2-3; TRBD2 matches at 15 bases. Per germline, CDR1 SSHAT and CDR2 FNYEAQ (reference sequence). This CDR3 comprises 15 residues. The CDR3: CASSPGLAGGDTQYF. CDR3 DNA: TGTGCTAGCAGCCCGGGACTAGCGGGAGGTGATACGCAGTATTTT.

This sequence joins TRBV19 and TRBJ2-7; 8 bases align to TRBD2. This CDR3 is 14 amino acids long. Losses at the gene ends were 1 base for V and 3 bases for J; bases not matched to a gene: 2. From germline, CDR1 is LNHDA and CDR2 SQIVND (reference sequence). The CDR3 coding sequence is TGTGCCAGTAGTATAGGAGCGGGGGACTACGAGCAGTACTTC. Protein sequence: CASSIGAGDYEQYF.

V and J are TRBV5-1 and TRBJ2-1, with a weak D call TRBD1 (6 bases). V was pared by 4 bases and J by 0 bases, with 11 bases between. This CDR3 region has 15 residues. From germline, CDR1 is SGHRS and CDR2 YFSETQ. CDR3 sequence (DNA): TGCGCCAGCAGCGGACAGCCCACCTCCTACAATGAGCAGTTCTTC. Its protein product is CASSGQPTSYNEQFF.

The V and J genes are TRBV6-5 and TRBJ1-1, with 7 nucleotides matching TRBD1. The CDR3 has 16 residues. Losses at the gene ends were 3 bases for V and 4 bases for J; bases not matched to a gene: 11. Germline CDR1 is MNHEY and CDR2 is SVGAGI. CDR3 loop: CASSYGPGGSTTEAFF. The CDR3 region has the DNA TGTGCCAGCAGTTATGGTCCAGGGGGAAGTACCACTGAAGCTTTCTTT.

Comments on this clone: Other DNA sequences in the sample encode the same CDR3. CDR3 residues: CASSIRGDQPQHF. CDR3 sequence (DNA): TGTGCCAGTAGTATCCGGGGAGATCAGCCCCAGCATTTT. This rearrangement joins TRBV19 to TRBJ1-5; D gene ambiguous. V was clipped by 3 bases and J by 5 bases, with 8 bases between them. This CDR3 spans 13 amino acids. CDR1 and CDR2 from the germline V gene are LNHDA and SQIVND (reference sequence).

The genes are TRBV5-8 and TRBJ2-3; TRBD1 is a possible D gene (5 bases). In germline, CDR1 is SGHTS, CDR2 YDEGEE. V gave up 5 bases and J gave up 0 bases, with 13 bases separating them. The CDR3 extends over 15 amino acids. The CDR3 region has the DNA TGTGCCAGCAGGCCAGACAGTCCCAGCACAGATACGCAGTATTTT. Its protein is CASRPDSPSTDTQYF.

The chain uses TRBV27 and TRBJ1-2; a weak D match, TRBD1 (6 bases). The CDR3 runs 15 residues. Trimming pared 3 bases from V and 7 bases from J, leaving 18 bases between. Germline V gene data show CDR1 as MNHEY and CDR2 as SMNVEV (reference sequence). The CDR3 DNA is TGTGCCAGCAGTTTGTTTCAGGGGCGCCCTGGTGGCTACACCTTC. Amino acids: CASSLFQGRPGGYTF.

V usage is TRBV9 and J usage is TRBJ2-1; 10 bases are shared with TRBD2. This CDR3 is built from 12 residues. Per germline, CDR1 SGDLS and CDR2 YYNGEE. CDR3 sequence: CASQREGYEQFF. CDR3 nucleotides: TGTGCAAGTCAGCGGGAGGGGTATGAGCAGTTCTTC.

The chain is built from TRBV7-8 and TRBJ1-1; D is unclear. The CDR3 has 15 amino acids. Germline CDR1 and CDR2: SGHVS and FQNEAQ. Trimming shortened V by 5 bases and J by 0 bases, and 13 bases separated the two germline ends. DNA of the CDR3: TGTGCCAGCAGCCCCGAGCTCGCAATGAACACTGAAGCTTTCTTT. Translated, it gives CASSPELAMNTEAFF.

The rearrangement links TRBV18 to TRBJ1-1; D is unresolved. The V and J ends lost 5 bases and 1 base respectively, with 11 bases between them. The CDR3 consists of 14 residues. The germline gives CDR1 KGHSH, CDR2 LQKENI. The CDR3 region has the DNA TGTGCCAGCTCAGTGGCACAGAGGAACACTGAAGCTTTCTTT. Translation gives CASSVAQRNTEAFF.

The V call is TRBV7-8, the J call TRBJ2-7, with TRBD2 identical over 10 bases. Germline values: CDR1 SGHVS, CDR2 FQNEAQ. The CDR3 spans 15 residues. V was clipped by 5 bases and J by 4 bases; unmatched bases: 8. In DNA, the CDR3 is TGTGCCAGCAGCCCCCGAGCGGGAGGGCCGTACGAGCAGTACTTC. The encoded protein is CASSPRAGGPYEQYF.